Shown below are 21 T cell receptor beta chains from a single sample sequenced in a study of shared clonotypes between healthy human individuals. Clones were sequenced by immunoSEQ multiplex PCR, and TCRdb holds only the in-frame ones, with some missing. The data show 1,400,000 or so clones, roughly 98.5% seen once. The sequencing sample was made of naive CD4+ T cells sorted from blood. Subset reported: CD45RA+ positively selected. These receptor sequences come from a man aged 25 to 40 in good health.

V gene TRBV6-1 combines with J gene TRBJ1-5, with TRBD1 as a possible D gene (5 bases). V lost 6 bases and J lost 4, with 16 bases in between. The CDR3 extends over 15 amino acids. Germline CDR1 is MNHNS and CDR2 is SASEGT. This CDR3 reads CASSLHGGSNQPQHF. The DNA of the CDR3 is TGTGCCAGCAGCCTACACGGGGGGTCAAATCAGCCCCAGCATTTT.

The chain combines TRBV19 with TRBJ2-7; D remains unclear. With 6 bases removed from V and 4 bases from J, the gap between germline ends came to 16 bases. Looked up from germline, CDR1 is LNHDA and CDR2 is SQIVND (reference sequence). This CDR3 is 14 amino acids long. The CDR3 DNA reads TGTGCCAGTAGCGCAACCCAGGACGGTTACGAGCAGTACTTC. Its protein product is CASSATQDGYEQYF.

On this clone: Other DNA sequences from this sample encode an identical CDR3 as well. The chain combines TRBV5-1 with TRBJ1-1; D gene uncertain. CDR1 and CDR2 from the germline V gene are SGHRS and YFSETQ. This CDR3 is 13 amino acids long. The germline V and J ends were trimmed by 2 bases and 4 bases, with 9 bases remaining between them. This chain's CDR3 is CASSFRGSTEAFF. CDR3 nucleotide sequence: TGCGCCAGCAGCTTCCGAGGTTCCACTGAAGCTTTCTTT. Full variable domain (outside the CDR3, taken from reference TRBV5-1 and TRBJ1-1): KAGVTQTPRYLIKTRGQQVTLSCSPISGHRSVSWYQQTPGQGLQFLFEYFSETQRNKGNFPGRFSGRQFSNSRSEMNVSTLELGDSALYLCASSFRGSTEAFFGQGTRLTVV.

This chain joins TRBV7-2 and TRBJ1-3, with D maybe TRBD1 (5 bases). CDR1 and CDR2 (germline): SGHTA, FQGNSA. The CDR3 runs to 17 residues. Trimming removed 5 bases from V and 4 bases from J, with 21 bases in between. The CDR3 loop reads CASSPTQASFFGNTIYF. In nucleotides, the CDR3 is TGTGCCAGCAGCCCAACACAGGCTTCGTTTTTCGGAAACACCATATATTTT.

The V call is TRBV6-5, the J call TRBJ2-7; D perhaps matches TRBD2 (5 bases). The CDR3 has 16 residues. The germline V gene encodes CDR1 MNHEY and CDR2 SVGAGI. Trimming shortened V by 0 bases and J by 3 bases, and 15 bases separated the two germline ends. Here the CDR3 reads CASSYSKSGPYYEQYF. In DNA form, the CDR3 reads TGTGCCAGCAGTTACTCGAAAAGCGGACCCTACTACGAGCAGTACTTC.

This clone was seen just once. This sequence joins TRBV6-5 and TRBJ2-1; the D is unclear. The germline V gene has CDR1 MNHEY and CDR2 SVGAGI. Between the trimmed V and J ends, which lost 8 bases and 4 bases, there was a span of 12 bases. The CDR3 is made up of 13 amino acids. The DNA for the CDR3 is TGTGCCAGCGGAAGTTTTCCTTACAATGAGCAGTTCTTC. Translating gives CASGSFPYNEQFF.

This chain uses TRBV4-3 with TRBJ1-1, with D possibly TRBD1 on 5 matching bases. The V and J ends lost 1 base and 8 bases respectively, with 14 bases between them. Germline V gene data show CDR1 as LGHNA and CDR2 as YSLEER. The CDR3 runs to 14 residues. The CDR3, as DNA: TGCGCCAGCAGCCAAGTTTTACGACAGCCCGAAGCTTTCTTT. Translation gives CASSQVLRQPEAFF.

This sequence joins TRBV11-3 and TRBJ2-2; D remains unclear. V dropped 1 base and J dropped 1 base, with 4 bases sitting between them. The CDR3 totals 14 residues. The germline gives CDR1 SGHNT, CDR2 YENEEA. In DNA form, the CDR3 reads TGTGCCAGCAGCTTAGTAGGGAACACCGGGGAGCTGTTTTTT. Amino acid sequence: CASSLVGNTGELFF.

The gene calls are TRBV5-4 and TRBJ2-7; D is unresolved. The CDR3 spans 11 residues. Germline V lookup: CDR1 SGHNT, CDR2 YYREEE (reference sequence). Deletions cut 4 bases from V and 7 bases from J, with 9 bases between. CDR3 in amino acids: CASSLTGEQYF. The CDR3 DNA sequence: TGTGCCAGCAGCCTTACGGGTGAGCAGTACTTC.

This CDR3 reads CASSFSGTENTEAFF. Here the CDR3 DNA reads TGCGCCAGCAGCTTTAGTGGGACAGAGAACACTGAAGCTTTCTTT. The chain joins TRBV5-1 to TRBJ1-1, with 7 bases identical to TRBD1. Looked up from germline, CDR1 is SGHRS and CDR2 is YFSETQ. The V segment lost 2 bases and the J segment 1 base; nucleotides outside the gene matches: 5. The CDR3 is 15 residues long.

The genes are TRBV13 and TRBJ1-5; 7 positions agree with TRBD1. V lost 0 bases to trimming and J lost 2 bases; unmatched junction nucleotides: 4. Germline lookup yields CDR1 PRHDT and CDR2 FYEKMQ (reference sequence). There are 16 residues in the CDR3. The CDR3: CASSLGHGQGNQPQHF. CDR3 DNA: TGTGCCAGCAGCTTAGGACATGGACAGGGCAATCAGCCCCAGCATTTT.

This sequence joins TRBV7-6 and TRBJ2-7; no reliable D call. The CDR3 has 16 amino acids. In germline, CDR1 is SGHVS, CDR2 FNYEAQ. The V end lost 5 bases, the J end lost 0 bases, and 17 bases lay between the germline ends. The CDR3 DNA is TGTGCCAGCAGCCCGACTGTGCTGGGAAGCTCCTACGAGCAGTACTTC. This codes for CASSPTVLGSSYEQYF.

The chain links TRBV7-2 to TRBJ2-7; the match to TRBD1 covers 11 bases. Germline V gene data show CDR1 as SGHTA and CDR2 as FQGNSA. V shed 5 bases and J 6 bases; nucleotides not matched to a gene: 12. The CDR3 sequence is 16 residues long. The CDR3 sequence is CASSDTSGTGGAEQYF. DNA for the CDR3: TGTGCCAGCAGCGATACCTCCGGGACAGGGGGAGCCGAGCAGTACTTC.

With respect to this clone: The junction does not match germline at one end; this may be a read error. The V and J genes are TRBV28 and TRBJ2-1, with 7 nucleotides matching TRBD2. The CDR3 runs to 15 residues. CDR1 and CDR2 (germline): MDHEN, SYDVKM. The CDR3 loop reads CASGLRGSVRDEQFF. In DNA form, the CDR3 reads TGTGCCAGCGGTTTACGCGGGAGCGTTCGCGATGAGCAGTTCTTC.

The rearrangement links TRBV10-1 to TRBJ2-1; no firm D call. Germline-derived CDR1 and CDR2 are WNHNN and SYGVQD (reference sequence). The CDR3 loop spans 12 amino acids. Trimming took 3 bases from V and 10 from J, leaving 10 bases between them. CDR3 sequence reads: CASSDLIQEQFF. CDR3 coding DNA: TGCGCCAGCAGTGATTTGATCCAGGAGCAGTTCTTC.

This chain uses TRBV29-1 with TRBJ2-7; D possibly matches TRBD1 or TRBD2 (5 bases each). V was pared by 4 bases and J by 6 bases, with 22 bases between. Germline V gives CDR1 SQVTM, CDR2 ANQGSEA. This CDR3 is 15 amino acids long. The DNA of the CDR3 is TGCAGCGTTGTTACGGAGGCAGGGCGACCCCTCGAGCAGTACTTC. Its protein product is CSVVTEAGRPLEQYF.

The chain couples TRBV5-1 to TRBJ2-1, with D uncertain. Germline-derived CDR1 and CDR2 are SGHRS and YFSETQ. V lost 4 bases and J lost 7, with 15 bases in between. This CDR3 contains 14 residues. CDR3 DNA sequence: TGCGCCAGCAGCCCGGCACAGTCTATTAATGAGCAGTTCTTC. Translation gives CASSPAQSINEQFF.

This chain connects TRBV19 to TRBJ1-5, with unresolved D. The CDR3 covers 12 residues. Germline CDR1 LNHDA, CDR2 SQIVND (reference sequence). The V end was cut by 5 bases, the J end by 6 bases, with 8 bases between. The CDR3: CASSLRAQPQHF. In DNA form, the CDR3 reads TGTGCCAGTAGTTTAAGGGCTCAGCCCCAGCATTTT.

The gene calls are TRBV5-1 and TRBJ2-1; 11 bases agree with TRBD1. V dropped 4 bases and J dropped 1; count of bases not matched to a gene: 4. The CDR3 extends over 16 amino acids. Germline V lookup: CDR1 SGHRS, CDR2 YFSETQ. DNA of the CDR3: TGCGCCAGCAGCGTCGGGACAGGGGGATCCTACAATGAGCAGTTCTTC. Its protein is CASSVGTGGSYNEQFF.

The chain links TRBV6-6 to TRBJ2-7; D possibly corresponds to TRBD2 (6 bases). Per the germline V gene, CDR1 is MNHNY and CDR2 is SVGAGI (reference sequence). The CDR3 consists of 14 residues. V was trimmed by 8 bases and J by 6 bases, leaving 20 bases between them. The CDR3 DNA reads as TGTGCCAGCCGCTTAGGGGACTTTATTCTCGAGCAGTACTTC. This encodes CASRLGDFILEQYF.

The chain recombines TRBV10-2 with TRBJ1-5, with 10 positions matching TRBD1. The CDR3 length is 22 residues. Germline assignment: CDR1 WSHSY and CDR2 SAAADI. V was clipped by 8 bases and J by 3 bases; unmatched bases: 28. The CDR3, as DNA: TGCGCCAGCCGCGGCAAGGAACACGGCGGGACAGGGGCCCACTCCTACAATCAGCCCCAGCATTTT. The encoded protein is CASRGKEHGGTGAHSYNQPQHF.